The clone carrying this TCR beta chain was seen only once. This sample is part of a study of blood T cell repertoires in COVID-19. Study details: Acute and convalescent COVID-19 specimens originated in the United States, Italy and Spain. The analysed material was cDNA or gDNA that came from T cells, B-cell-depleted T cells, or PBMCs.

Generated by immunoSEQ multiplex PCR, the TCRdb table keeps only in-frame clones and is missing some. The sample lists about 52,000 clones; roughly four fifths were seen once. The sequenced sample was peripheral blood. The receptor was isolated from a man at least 80 years old with COVID-19, enrolled during active disease.

Here the CDR3 reads CASSFDRDRGAFF. CDR3 DNA: TGTGCCAGCAGCTTCGACCGAGATAGGGGAGCTTTCTTT. The genes are TRBV5-4 and TRBJ1-1, with D possibly TRBD1 on 5 matching bases. Trimming left V 2 bases short and J 10 bases short, with 15 bases between. Per germline, CDR1 SGHNT and CDR2 YYREEE (reference sequence). CDR3 length: 13 amino acids.